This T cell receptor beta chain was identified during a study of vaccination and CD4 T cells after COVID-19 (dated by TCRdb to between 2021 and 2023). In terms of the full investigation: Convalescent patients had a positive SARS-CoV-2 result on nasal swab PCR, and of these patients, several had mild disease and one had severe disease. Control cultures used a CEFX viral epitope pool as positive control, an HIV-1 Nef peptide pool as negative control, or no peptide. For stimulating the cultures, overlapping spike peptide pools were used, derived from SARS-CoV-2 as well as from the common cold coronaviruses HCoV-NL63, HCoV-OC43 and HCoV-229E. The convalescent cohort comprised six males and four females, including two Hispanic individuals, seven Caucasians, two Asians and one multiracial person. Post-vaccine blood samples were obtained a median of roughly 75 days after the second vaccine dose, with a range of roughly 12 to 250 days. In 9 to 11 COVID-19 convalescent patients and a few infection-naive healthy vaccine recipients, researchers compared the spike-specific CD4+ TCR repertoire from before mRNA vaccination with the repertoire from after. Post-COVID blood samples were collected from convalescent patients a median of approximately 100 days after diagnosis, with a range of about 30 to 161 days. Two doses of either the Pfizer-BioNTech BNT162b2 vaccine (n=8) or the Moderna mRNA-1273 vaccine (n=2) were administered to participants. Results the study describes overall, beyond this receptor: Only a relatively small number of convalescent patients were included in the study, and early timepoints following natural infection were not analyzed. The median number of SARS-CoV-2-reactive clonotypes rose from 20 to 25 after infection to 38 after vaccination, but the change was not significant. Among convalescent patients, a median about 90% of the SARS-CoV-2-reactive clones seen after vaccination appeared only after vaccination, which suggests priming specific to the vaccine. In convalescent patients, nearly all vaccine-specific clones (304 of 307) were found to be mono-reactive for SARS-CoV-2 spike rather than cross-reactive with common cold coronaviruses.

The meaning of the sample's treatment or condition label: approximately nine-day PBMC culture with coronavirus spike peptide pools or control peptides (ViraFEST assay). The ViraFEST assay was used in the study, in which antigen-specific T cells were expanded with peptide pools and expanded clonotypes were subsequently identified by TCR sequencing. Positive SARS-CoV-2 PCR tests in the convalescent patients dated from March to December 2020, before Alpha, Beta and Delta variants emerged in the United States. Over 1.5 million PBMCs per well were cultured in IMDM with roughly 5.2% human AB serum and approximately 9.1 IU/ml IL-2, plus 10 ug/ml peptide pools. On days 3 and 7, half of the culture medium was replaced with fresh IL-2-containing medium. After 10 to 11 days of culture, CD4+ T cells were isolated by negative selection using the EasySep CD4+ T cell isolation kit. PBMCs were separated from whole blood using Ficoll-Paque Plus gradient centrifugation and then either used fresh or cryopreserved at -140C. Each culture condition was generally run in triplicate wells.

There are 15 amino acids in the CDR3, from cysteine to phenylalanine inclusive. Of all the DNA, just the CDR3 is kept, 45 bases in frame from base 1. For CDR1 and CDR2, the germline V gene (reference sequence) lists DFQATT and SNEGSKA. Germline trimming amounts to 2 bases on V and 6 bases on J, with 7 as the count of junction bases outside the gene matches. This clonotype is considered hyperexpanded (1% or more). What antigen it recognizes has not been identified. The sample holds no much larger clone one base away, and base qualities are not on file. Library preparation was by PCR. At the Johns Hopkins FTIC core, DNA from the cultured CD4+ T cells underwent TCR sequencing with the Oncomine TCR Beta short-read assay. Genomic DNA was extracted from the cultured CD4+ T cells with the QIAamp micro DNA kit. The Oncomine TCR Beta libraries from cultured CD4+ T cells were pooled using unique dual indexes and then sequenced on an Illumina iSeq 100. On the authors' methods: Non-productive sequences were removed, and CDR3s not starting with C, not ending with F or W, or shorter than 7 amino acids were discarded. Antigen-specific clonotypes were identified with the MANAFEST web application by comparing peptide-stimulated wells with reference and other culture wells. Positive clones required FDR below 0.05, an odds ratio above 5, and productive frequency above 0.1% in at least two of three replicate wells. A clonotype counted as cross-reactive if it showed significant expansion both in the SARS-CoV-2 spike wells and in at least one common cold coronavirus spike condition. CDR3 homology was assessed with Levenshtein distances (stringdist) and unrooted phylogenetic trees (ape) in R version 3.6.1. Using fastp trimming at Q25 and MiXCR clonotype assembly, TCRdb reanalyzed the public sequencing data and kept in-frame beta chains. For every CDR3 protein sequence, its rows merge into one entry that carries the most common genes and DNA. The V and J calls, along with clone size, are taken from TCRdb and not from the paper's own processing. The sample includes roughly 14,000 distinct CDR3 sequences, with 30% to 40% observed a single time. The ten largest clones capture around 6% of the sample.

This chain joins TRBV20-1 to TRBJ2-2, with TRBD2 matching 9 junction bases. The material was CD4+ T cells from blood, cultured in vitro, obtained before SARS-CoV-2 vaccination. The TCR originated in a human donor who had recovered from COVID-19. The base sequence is TGCAGTGCTAGACCTAGCGGGGTGGTTCCCGGGGAGCTGTTTTTT. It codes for CSARPSGVVPGELFF.